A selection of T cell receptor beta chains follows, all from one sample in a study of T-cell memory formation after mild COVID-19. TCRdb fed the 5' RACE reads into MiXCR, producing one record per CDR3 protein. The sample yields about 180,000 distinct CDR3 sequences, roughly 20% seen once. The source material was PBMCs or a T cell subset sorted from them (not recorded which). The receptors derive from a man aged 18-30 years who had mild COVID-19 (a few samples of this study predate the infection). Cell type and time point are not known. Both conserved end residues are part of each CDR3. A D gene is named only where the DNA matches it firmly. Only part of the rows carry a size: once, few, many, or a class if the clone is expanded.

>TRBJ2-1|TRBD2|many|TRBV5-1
CASNLAAGYNEQFF
TGCGCCAGCAACCTAGCGGCCGGCTACAATGAGCAGTTCTTC
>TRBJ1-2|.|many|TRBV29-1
CSVEEQPLRYTF
TGCAGCGTTGAAGAACAGCCCCTGCGCTACACCTTC
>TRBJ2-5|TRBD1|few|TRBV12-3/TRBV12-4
CASREGTGGPGTQYF
TGTGCCAGCAGAGAAGGGACAGGGGGCCCCGGGACCCAGTACTTC
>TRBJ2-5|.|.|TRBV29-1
CSVFTVQETQYF
TGCAGCGTTTTTACAGTCCAAGAGACCCAGTACTTC
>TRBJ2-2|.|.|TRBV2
CASSGTGNTGELFF
TGTGCCAGCAGCGGGACGGGAAACACCGGGGAGCTGTTTTTT
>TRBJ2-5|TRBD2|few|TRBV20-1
CSAPGLAGGLPQETQYF
TGCAGTGCTCCGGGACTAGCGGGGGGCCTCCCTCAAGAGACCCAGTACTTC
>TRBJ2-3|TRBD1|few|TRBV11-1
CASSFRQGTPDTQYF
TGTGCCAGCAGCTTCCGACAGGGGACCCCAGATACGCAGTATTTT
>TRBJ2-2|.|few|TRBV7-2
CASSSHSTGELFF
TGTGCCAGCAGCTCGCACAGCACCGGGGAGCTGTTTTTT
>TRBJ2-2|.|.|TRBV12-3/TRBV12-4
CASRTPLSRDTGELFF
TGTGCCAGCAGGACACCCCTATCCAGGGACACCGGGGAGCTGTTTTTT
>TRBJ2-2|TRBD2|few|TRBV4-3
CASSPAGGVGNTGELFF
TGCGCCAGCAGCCCGGCGGGGGGAGTGGGAAACACCGGGGAGCTGTTTTTT
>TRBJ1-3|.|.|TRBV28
CASSDRDSGNTIYF
TGTGCCAGCAGCGACCGGGACTCTGGAAACACCATATATTTT
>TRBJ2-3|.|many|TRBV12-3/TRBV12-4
CASRRGRVDTQYF
TGTGCCAGCAGACGGGGCCGGGTAGATACGCAGTATTTT
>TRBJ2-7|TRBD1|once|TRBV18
CASSPVPGQGGEQYF
TGTGCCAGCTCACCGGTACCGGGACAGGGAGGGGAGCAGTACTTC
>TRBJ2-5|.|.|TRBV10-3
CAIGPDGGETQYF
TGTGCCATCGGGCCGGACGGAGGAGAGACCCAGTACTTC
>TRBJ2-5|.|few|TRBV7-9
CASSRRRRDTENQETQYF
TGTGCCAGCAGCCGGAGGCGCCGGGACACCGAAAACCAAGAGACCCAGTACTTC
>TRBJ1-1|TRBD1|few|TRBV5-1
CASSSTPGQGNTEAFF
TGCGCCAGCAGCTCGACCCCGGGACAGGGGAACACTGAAGCTTTCTTT
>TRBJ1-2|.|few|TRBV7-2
CASSRDYYGYTF
TGTGCCAGCAGCCGCGATTACTATGGCTACACCTTC
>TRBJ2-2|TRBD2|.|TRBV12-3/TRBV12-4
CASSFGLAGVTGELFF
TGTGCCAGCAGCTTCGGACTAGCGGGGGTAACCGGGGAGCTGTTTTTT
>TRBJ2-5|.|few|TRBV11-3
CASSLGRRGLVGETQYF
TGTGCCAGCAGCTTAGGACGCCGGGGGCTAGTCGGAGAGACCCAGTACTTC
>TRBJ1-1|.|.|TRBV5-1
CASSFEGTEALF
TGCGCCAGCAGCTTTGAGGGCACTGAAGCTTTATTT
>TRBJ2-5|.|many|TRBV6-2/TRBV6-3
CASSVVREFEETQYF
TGTGCCAGCAGTGTAGTCCGGGAATTTGAAGAGACCCAGTACTTC
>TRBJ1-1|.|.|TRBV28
CASSLTFRRAFF
TGTGCCAGCAGTTTAACATTCAGGCGGGCTTTCTTT
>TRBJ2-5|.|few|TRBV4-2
CASSQVVAERETQYF
TGTGCCAGCAGCCAAGTGGTAGCGGAGAGGGAGACCCAGTACTTC
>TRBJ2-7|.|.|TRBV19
CASTVNWEQYF
TGTGCCAGTACGGTTAATTGGGAGCAGTACTTC
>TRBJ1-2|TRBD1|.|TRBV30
CAWSVGTAYGYTF
TGTGCCTGGAGTGTAGGGACAGCTTATGGCTACACCTTC
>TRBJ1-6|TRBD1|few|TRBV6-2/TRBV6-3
CATGQEKVSLHF
TGTGCTACGGGACAGGAGAAAGTATCCCTCCACTTT
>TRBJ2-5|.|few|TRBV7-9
CASSHGGAGETQYF
TGTGCCAGCAGCCACGGCGGCGCCGGGGAGACCCAGTACTTC
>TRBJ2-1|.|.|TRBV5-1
CASNSGGASSYNEQFF
TGCGCCAGCAATTCAGGGGGGGCAAGCTCCTACAATGAGCAGTTCTTC
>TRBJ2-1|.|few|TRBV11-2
CASSFSDRGEQFF
TGTGCCAGCAGCTTTTCGGACAGAGGAGAGCAGTTCTTC
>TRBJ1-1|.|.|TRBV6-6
CASSSVGVNTEAFF
TGTGCCAGCAGCTCCGTCGGGGTCAACACTGAAGCTTTCTTT
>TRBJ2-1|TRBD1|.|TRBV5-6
CASSWTGTGMYNEQFF
TGTGCCAGCAGCTGGACCGGGACAGGGATGTACAATGAGCAGTTCTTC
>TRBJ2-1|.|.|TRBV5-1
CASSLTGDPNNEQFF
TGCGCCAGCAGCTTGACAGGCGACCCTAACAATGAGCAGTTCTTC
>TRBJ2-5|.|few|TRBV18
CASSPDSALWTQYF
TGTGCCAGCTCACCGGACAGCGCCTTATGGACCCAGTACTTC
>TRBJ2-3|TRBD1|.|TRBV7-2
CASSFDREFDTQYF
TGTGCCAGCAGCTTTGACAGGGAATTTGATACGCAGTATTTT
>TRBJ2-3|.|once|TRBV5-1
CASSLEGGTDTQYF
TGCGCCAGCAGCTTGGAGGGGGGCACAGATACGCAGTATTTT
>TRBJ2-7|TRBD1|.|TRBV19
CASSPTGTGLEQYF
TGTGCCAGTAGTCCGACCGGGACAGGGCTCGAGCAGTACTTC
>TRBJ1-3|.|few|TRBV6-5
CASSYSSDGTGNTIYF
TGTGCCAGCAGTTACTCTTCGGACGGGACGGGAAACACCATATATTTT
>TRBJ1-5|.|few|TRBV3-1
CASSRGNQPQHF
TGTGCCAGCAGCCGGGGTAATCAGCCCCAGCATTTT
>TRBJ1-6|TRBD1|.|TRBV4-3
CASSHRGQTNSPLHF
TGCGCCAGCAGCCACCGGGGACAGACAAATTCACCCCTCCACTTT
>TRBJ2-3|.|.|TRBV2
CASRRFMMNTDTQYF
TGTGCCAGCAGGCGTTTTATGATGAACACAGATACGCAGTATTTT
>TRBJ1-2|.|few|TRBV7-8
CASSFLSNYGYTF
TGTGCCAGCAGCTTCTTGTCTAACTATGGCTACACCTTC
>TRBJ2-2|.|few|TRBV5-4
CASSLGSRVGTGELFF
TGTGCCAGCAGCTTGGGTTCTAGGGTCGGCACCGGGGAGCTGTTTTTT
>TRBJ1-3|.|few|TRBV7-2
CAGGDSGNTIYF
TGTGCCGGAGGGGATTCTGGAAACACCATATATTTT
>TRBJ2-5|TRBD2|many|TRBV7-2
CASSLSLAGAETQYF
TGTGCCAGCAGCTTAAGTCTAGCGGGGGCTGAGACCCAGTACTTC